Listed below are T cell receptor beta chains from one sample, sequenced in a study of cytomegalovirus exposure and HLA in healthy donors. Data came from immunoSEQ multiplex PCR; TCRdb stores just in-frame clones and leaves some out. This sample carries just over 150,000 clones, 80% of them seen once, and the ten largest clones take around 6.6%. The sample was PBMCs. The origin of the receptors is a male donor in good health and CMV-seropositive. Both conserved end residues are part of each CDR3. Fields, in order: V gene, J gene, clone size, D gene, CDR3 DNA, CDR3 protein. D genes are given only for firm matches. Not every row has a clone size; where given, it reads once, few, many or a size class.

TRBV30	TRBJ1-6	.	.	TGTGCCTGGAGTTTGTCCAGGAATTCACCCCTCCACTTT	CAWSLSRNSPLHF
TRBV6-1	TRBJ1-6	.	.	TGTGCCAGCACCCCGGGACAATTTAATTCACCCCTCCACTTT	CASTPGQFNSPLHF
TRBV6-4	TRBJ2-3	.	.	TGTGCCAGCAGTGACCGGGGTAGCACAGATACGCAGTATTTT	CASSDRGSTDTQYF
TRBV19	TRBJ1-1	.	.	TGTGCCAGCACAACAGGGTTGGGCACTGAAGCTTTCTTT	CASTTGLGTEAFF
TRBV27	TRBJ2-7	.	TRBD2	TGTGCCAGCAGTACGGGACTAGCGGGAGTCCGCTCCTACGAGCAGTACTTC	CASSTGLAGVRSYEQYF
TRBV5-8	TRBJ1-2	.	TRBD1	TGTGCCAGCAGCTTGGGGGACAGGGCTGTTAACTATGGCTACACCTTC	CASSLGDRAVNYGYTF
TRBV4-3	TRBJ2-4	few	.	TGCGCCAGCAGCCAAGATCGAGGACAGAAAAACATTCAGTACTTC	CASSQDRGQKNIQYF
TRBV5-4	TRBJ2-7	.	.	TGTGCCAGCAGCTTGGGGGGCCGGATCTACGAGCAGTACTTC	CASSLGGRIYEQYF
TRBV11-2	TRBJ2-7	.	.	TGTGCCAGCAGCTTCGGACAGAGAAACGAGCAGTACTTC	CASSFGQRNEQYF
TRBV30	TRBJ2-7	.	.	TGTGCCTGGAGTGGGGGAGTCAAAGGGGAGCAGTACTTC	CAWSGGVKGEQYF
TRBV9	TRBJ2-7	.	.	TGTGCCAGCAGCGTAGGTGAGAGCTCCTACGAGCAGTACTTC	CASSVGESSYEQYF
TRBV7-9	TRBJ1-1	.	.	TGTGCCAGCATGAGCGGGACTGAAGCTTTCTTT	CASMSGTEAFF
TRBV7-9	TRBJ2-1	.	TRBD2	TGTGCCAGCAGCTTGTTAGCGGGGAATGAGCAGTTCTTC	CASSLLAGNEQFF
TRBV28	TRBJ1-6	.	.	TGTGCCAGCAGGGTATGGCAGGGCTATAATTCACCCCTCCACTTT	CASRVWQGYNSPLHF
TRBV5-1	TRBJ1-1	.	.	TGCGCCAGCAGCTTGGCGGGTTCGAACACTGAAGCTTTCTTT	CASSLAGSNTEAFF
TRBV7-7	TRBJ2-3	.	TRBD1	TGTGCTAGCAGTCCAGGGGGAGATACGCAGTATTTT	CASSPGGDTQYF
TRBV10-3	TRBJ2-2	.	TRBD2	TGTGCCATCAGGGGAACTAGCGGGCCGAACACCGGGGAGCTGTTTTTT	CAIRGTSGPNTGELFF
TRBV27	TRBJ1-3	.	.	TGTGCCAGCAGTGCACAGGGATCTGGAAACACCATATATTTT	CASSAQGSGNTIYF
TRBV7-9	TRBJ2-1	.	.	TGTTCCAGCAGCCCGAGAGGTCCGGGACTGGCCTTTTCACAGCGGTTCTTC	CSSSPRGPGLAFSQRFF
TRBV5-6	TRBJ2-5	.	TRBD1	TGTGCCAGCAGCTTGACAGGGGCCCTACAAGAGACCCAGTACTTC	CASSLTGALQETQYF
TRBV5-1	TRBJ1-2	.	.	TGCGCCAGCAGCTTGACAGAAGTCTCTGGCTACACCTTC	CASSLTEVSGYTF